In this sample, the clone carrying this T cell receptor beta chain turned up a few times. The antigen is undetermined. The data were produced by immunoSEQ multiplex PCR, yet TCRdb's version contains in-frame clones alone and is incomplete. The repertoire holds roughly 100,000 clones, 70% to 90% seen once, with 3.5% to 4% in the top ten. Germline values: CDR1 SGDLS, CDR2 YYNGEE. V was clipped by 2 bases and J by 7 bases; unmatched bases: 5. This CDR3 is built from 13 residues. The sample originates from a study of OX40 agonist ivuxolimab in advanced cancers. Study in general: Age averaged about 66 years (range roughly 23 to 79), and more than 80% were male.

Study-wide results and limits: In a subset of nonresponders, normalized T-cell clonal expansion was also low.

This material consisted of CD4+ or CD8+ T cells sorted from blood, taken in a trial of the OX40 agonist ivuxolimab. This chain connects TRBV9 to TRBJ2-5, with 7 bases matching TRBD1. The source is an adult with an advanced solid tumor such as melanoma, head and neck, liver or kidney cancer. This chain's CDR3 is CASSVGTVATQYF. In DNA form, the CDR3 reads TGTGCCAGCAGCGTCGGGACAGTGGCGACCCAGTACTTC.